Shown below are 20 T cell receptor beta chains from a single sample sequenced in a study of Ad26.COV2.S vaccination and SARS-CoV-2 variants. Generated by immunoSEQ multiplex PCR, the TCRdb table keeps only in-frame clones and is missing some. This table holds 300,000 to 350,000 clones, around four fifths found once. Treatment here: 15 to 20 received Ad26.COV2.S at low or high dose, single or two shots; about 5 received placebo; per-sample allocation not given. Day 63 after the first vaccine or placebo injection was the time point for sampling. This specimen was peripheral blood, taken in a trial of Ad26.COV2.S vaccine versus placebo. The receptors come from a person aged 18-60 years who received the Ad26.COV2.S COVID-19 vaccine or a placebo.

The chain couples TRBV7-9 to TRBJ2-7; 9 nucleotides line up with TRBD1. V shed 4 bases, J shed 3 bases, and the junction held 7 bases outside the gene matches. CDR3 length: 15 amino acids. Germline-derived CDR1 and CDR2 are SEHNR and FQNEAQ (reference sequence). The CDR3 is CASSSTGTGNYEQYF. The CDR3 region has the DNA TGTGCCAGCAGCTCGACCGGGACAGGGAACTACGAGCAGTACTTC.

The chain recombines TRBV11-2 with TRBJ1-2, with D maybe TRBD1 (5 bases). Germline V gene sequence: CDR1 SGHAT, CDR2 FQNNGV. The V and J ends lost 6 bases and 10 bases respectively, with 21 bases between them. This CDR3 has 14 amino acids. The CDR3 coding sequence is TGTGCCAGCAGTTCAACCGGGGGGATACCGGCCTACACCTTC. This codes for CASSSTGGIPAYTF. The full variable domain, in which reference TRBV11-2 and TRBJ1-2 provide the parts outside the CDR3, is EAGVAQSPRYKIIEKRQSVAFWCNPISGHATLYWYQQILGQGPKLLIQFQNNGVVDDSQLPKDRFSAERLKGVDSTLKIQPAKLEDSAVYLCASSSTGGIPAYTFGSGTRLTVV.

The chain carries TRBV7-2 and TRBJ2-3; no definite D call. Trimming stripped 1 base from V and 1 base from J, with 3 bases between. The CDR3 spans 13 residues. In germline, CDR1 is SGHTA, CDR2 FQGNSA. The CDR3 reads CASSLEGTDTQYF. The CDR3 region has the DNA TGTGCCAGCAGCTTAGAGGGCACAGATACGCAGTATTTT.

The chain couples TRBV6-5 to TRBJ1-2, with D perhaps matching TRBD1 (6 bases). The CDR3 is made up of 13 amino acids. Trimming stripped 10 bases from V and 7 bases from J, with 19 bases between. Per germline, CDR1 MNHEY and CDR2 SVGAGI. The CDR3 sequence is CATAVQGATGYTF. The CDR3 region has the DNA TGTGCCACAGCGGTACAGGGCGCCACTGGCTACACCTTC.

This CDR3 reads CAWSPRKTDLYEQYF. The CDR3 DNA follows: TGTGCCTGGAGTCCCCGAAAGACGGACCTCTACGAGCAGTACTTC. The chain is built from TRBV30 and TRBJ2-7; D gene uncertain. Germline V gives CDR1 GTSNPN, CDR2 SVGIG (reference sequence). CDR3 length: 15 residues. With 2 bases removed from V and 3 bases from J, the gap between germline ends came to 17 bases.

The chain carries TRBV14 and TRBJ2-7, with D uncertain. Germline CDR1 reads SGHDN; CDR2 reads FVKESK. The V end lost 4 bases, the J end lost 3 bases, and 13 bases lay between the germline ends. The length of the CDR3 is 14 residues. The CDR3 sequence is CASSPPGRFYEQYF. The CDR3 DNA reads TGTGCCAGCAGCCCTCCCGGCAGGTTCTACGAGCAGTACTTC.

This clone appeared a few times. The sample holds other DNA sequences that translate to the same CDR3. In DNA, the CDR3 is TGTGCCAGCAGCTTGGTTTCGCGGGGTTTCACTGAAGCTTTCTTT. Protein sequence: CASSLVSRGFTEAFF. The chain has TRBV5-6 and TRBJ1-1; D gene ambiguous. The germline V gene has CDR1 SGHDT and CDR2 YYEEEE. V lost 0 bases, J lost 4 bases, and 13 bases lay in between. CDR3 size: 15 residues.

V is TRBV7-2 and J is TRBJ2-7; 11 positions agree with TRBD2. Germline loops: CDR1 SGHTA, CDR2 FQGNSA. CDR3 length: 15 residues. V lost 5 bases to trimming and J lost 2 bases; unmatched junction nucleotides: 5. The CDR3, as DNA: TGTGCCAGCAGCCCGTCACTAGCGGGGGCCTACGAGCAGTACTTC. This encodes CASSPSLAGAYEQYF.

J is TRBJ1-5 and V is TRBV7-3, with D perhaps TRBD1 (6 bases). The V and J ends lost 6 bases and 2 bases respectively, with 17 bases between them. Germline values: CDR1 SGHTA, CDR2 FQGTGA. The CDR3 consists of 16 residues. The CDR3 region is CASRELQGSGNQPQHF. CDR3 nucleotide sequence: TGTGCCAGCAGAGAGTTACAGGGATCGGGCAATCAGCCCCAGCATTTT.

The chain recombines TRBV11-3 with TRBJ2-1; TRBD2 matches at 11 bases. This CDR3 spans 20 amino acids. Germline V gene data show CDR1 as SGHNT and CDR2 as YENEEA. Trimming at V came to 5 bases and at J to 4 bases, leaving 19 bases not matched to a gene. CDR3 loop: CASSIKALRASGGPYNEQFF. Here the CDR3 DNA reads TGTGCCAGCAGCATTAAAGCCCTGCGGGCTAGCGGGGGGCCTTACAATGAGCAGTTCTTC.

This sequence joins TRBV10-2 and TRBJ2-7; the D call may be TRBD1 or TRBD2 (5 bases each). Germline loops: CDR1 WSHSY, CDR2 SAAADI. Deletions cut 3 bases from V and 0 bases from J, with 15 bases between. The CDR3 sequence is 16 residues long. CDR3 sequence (DNA): TGCGCCAGCAGTGATGCCGGGACGGTGAGCTCCTACGAGCAGTACTTC. This encodes CASSDAGTVSSYEQYF.

The V and J genes are TRBV3-1 (or the pseudogene TRBV3-2) and TRBJ1-2, with 9 bases aligning to TRBD1. V lost 2 bases, J lost 4 bases, and 11 bases stayed unmatched. CDR3 length equals 17 residues. Germline values: CDR1 LGHDT, CDR2 YNNKEL (reference sequence). The CDR3 loop reads CASSQRNRGLWGYGYTF. CDR3 DNA sequence: TGTGCCAGCAGCCAACGGAACAGGGGGCTTTGGGGCTATGGCTACACCTTC.

Comments on this clone: At the DNA level, this CDR3 is encoded by other sequences in the same sample as well. The rearrangement joins TRBV7-3 to TRBJ2-1; unclear D gene. The CDR3 has 13 residues. CDR1 SGHTA and CDR2 FQGTGA come from the germline V gene. Trimming removed 2 bases at V and 3 bases at J, with 5 bases between. Here the CDR3 reads CASSLRGYNEQFF. Written as DNA, the CDR3 is TGTGCCAGCAGCTTACGAGGCTACAATGAGCAGTTCTTC.

This clone was counted a few times. The V call is TRBV19, the J call TRBJ1-5; tentatively, D is TRBD1 (6 bases). This CDR3 contains 18 residues. CDR1 is LNHDA and CDR2 is SQIVND in the germline V gene (reference sequence). V was trimmed by 1 base and J by 1 base, leaving 17 bases between them. CDR3 residues: CASSIGTASGVSNQPQHF. The CDR3 DNA reads as TGTGCCAGTAGTATAGGGACAGCCTCTGGGGTAAGCAATCAGCCCCAGCATTTT.

The rearrangement joins TRBV11-2 to TRBJ2-1; 11 positions match TRBD1. The CDR3 has 16 residues. V shed 4 bases and J 4 bases; nucleotides not matched to a gene: 6. From germline, CDR1 is SGHAT and CDR2 FQNNGV. CDR3 bases: TGTGCCAGCAGCTCCAGGGACAGGGGGTCTTACAATGAGCAGTTCTTC. Translation gives CASSSRDRGSYNEQFF.

The chain carries TRBV4-2 and TRBJ1-5, with D possibly being TRBD1 (6 bases). Deletions cut 1 base from V and 6 bases from J, with 19 bases between. The CDR3 extends over 17 amino acids. The V gene's germline CDR1 is LGHNA and CDR2 YNFKEQ. The CDR3 nucleotides are TGTGCCAGCAGCCAAGGGGTACTTCGGACAGCAGTTCAGCCCCAGCATTTT. This gives the protein CASSQGVLRTAVQPQHF.

The chain has TRBV11-2 and TRBJ2-7, with D uncertain. Between the trimmed V and J ends, which lost 0 bases and 3 bases, there was a span of 12 bases. This CDR3 contains 15 residues. Germline V gene lookup returns CDR1 SGHAT and CDR2 FQNNGV. The CDR3 loop reads CASSLERTVLYEQYF. DNA for the CDR3: TGTGCCAGCAGCTTAGAACGGACGGTCCTCTACGAGCAGTACTTC.

V usage is TRBV29-1 and J usage is TRBJ2-7, with D perhaps matching TRBD2 (6 bases). The CDR3 spans 11 residues. The germline V and J ends were trimmed by 7 bases and 5 bases, with 12 bases remaining between them. The germline V gene encodes CDR1 SQVTM and CDR2 ANQGSEA. The CDR3 here is CSGQGGDEQYF. CDR3 coding DNA: TGCAGCGGCCAGGGAGGAGACGAGCAGTACTTC.

This clone has a handful of counts. The chain carries TRBV30 and TRBJ1-2; 10 bases agree with TRBD1. This CDR3 is built from 16 residues. V shed 0 bases and J 4 bases; nucleotides not matched to a gene: 8. Germline V gene sequence: CDR1 GTSNPN, CDR2 SVGIG (reference sequence). CDR3 bases: TGTGCCTGGAGTGTAACCCGGACAGGGGGTTCCTATGGCTACACCTTC. Its protein is CAWSVTRTGGSYGYTF. The whole variable domain, remainder taken from reference TRBV30 and TRBJ1-2, is SQTIHQWPATLVQPVGSPLSLECTVEGTSNPNLYWYRQAAGRGLQLLFYSVGIGQISSEVPQNLSASRPQDRQFILSSKKLLLSDSGFYLCAWSVTRTGGSYGYTFGSGTRLTVV.

There are a few counts of this clone. This chain uses TRBV25-1 with TRBJ1-1; 9 positions agree with TRBD1. The CDR3 contains 12 residues. Looked up from germline, CDR1 is MGHDK and CDR2 is SYGVNS. Germline trimming cut 6 bases from V and 8 bases from J; bases unmatched to any gene: 4. The CDR3 here is CASRDRGQEAFF. The CDR3 DNA reads TGTGCCAGCAGGGACAGGGGACAAGAAGCTTTCTTT.